What follows are 5 T cell receptor beta chains derived from one specimen sequenced in a study of blood T cell repertoires in COVID-19. TCRdb's table, derived via immunoSEQ multiplex PCR, lists solely in-frame clones and lacks some. Here the sample spans 65,000 to 90,000 clones, around 89% being singletons. The source material was peripheral blood. These receptors all come from a man in his fifties or sixties with acute or convalescent COVID-19.

The genes are TRBV28 and TRBJ2-1, with no clear D. This CDR3 has 15 amino acids. Germline assignment: CDR1 MDHEN and CDR2 SYDVKM. V was cut by 5 bases and J by 0 bases, with 11 bases left in between. CDR3 DNA: TGTGCCAGCAGTCCTCCACCGAGCTCCTACAATGAGCAGTTCTTC. Translated: CASSPPPSSYNEQFF.

The chain couples TRBV5-8 to TRBJ2-4; D gene unclear. CDR1 and CDR2 (germline): SGHTS, YDEGEE. The V gene lost 9 bases and the J gene lost 2 bases, with 18 bases spanning the gap. CDR3 length equals 15 residues. The CDR3 DNA reads TGTGCCACCCCTTCCCCAGGTAGGCCCAAAAACATTCAGTACTTC. Amino acid sequence: CATPSPGRPKNIQYF.

The table lists this clone with a few counts. The V gene is TRBV6-6, the J gene TRBJ1-2, with TRBD1 matching 7 bases. Losses at the gene ends were 3 bases for V and 6 bases for J; bases not matched to a gene: 10. Looked up from germline, CDR1 is MNHNY and CDR2 is SVGAGI (reference sequence). This CDR3 comprises 15 residues. The chain's CDR3 is CASSYSLETGNGYTF. The CDR3 bases are TGTGCCAGCAGTTATTCCCTAGAGACAGGGAATGGCTACACCTTC.

The V call is TRBV7-8, the J call TRBJ2-7, with D maybe TRBD2 (6 bases). V was pared by 5 bases and J by 2 bases, with 19 bases between. Germline CDR1 and CDR2: SGHVS and FQNEAQ. The CDR3 length is 16 residues. This CDR3 reads CASSLSGGSRTYEQYF. In nucleotides, the CDR3 is TGTGCCAGCAGCCTGTCCGGGGGTAGCAGAACCTACGAGCAGTACTTC. The whole variable domain, remainder taken from reference TRBV7-8 and TRBJ2-7, is GAGVSQSPRYKVAKRGQDVALRCDPISGHVSLFWYQQALGQGPEFLTYFQNEAQLDKSGLPSDRFFAERPEGSVSTLKIQRTQQEDSAVYLCASSLSGGSRTYEQYFGPGTRLTVT.

The chain combines TRBV4-2 with TRBJ1-3; a possible D gene is TRBD1 (6 bases). Between the trimmed V and J ends, which lost 0 bases and 2 bases, there was a span of 11 bases. The CDR3 is 16 amino acids. Germline values: CDR1 LGHNA, CDR2 YNFKEQ. The CDR3, as DNA: TGTGCCAGCAGCCAAGAGGTGGCAGGGGCTGGAAACACCATATATTTT. This codes for CASSQEVAGAGNTIYF.